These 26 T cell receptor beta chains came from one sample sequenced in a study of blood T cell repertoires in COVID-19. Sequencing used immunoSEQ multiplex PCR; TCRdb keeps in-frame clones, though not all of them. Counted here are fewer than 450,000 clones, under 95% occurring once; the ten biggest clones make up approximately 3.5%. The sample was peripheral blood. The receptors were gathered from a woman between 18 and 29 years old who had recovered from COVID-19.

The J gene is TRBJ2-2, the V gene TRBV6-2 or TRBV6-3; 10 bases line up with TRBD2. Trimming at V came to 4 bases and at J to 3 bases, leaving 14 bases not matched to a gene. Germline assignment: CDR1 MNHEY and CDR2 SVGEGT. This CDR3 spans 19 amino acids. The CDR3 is CASSSGGIAGGRYTGELFF. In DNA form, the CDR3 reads TGTGCCAGCAGTTCAGGAGGGATAGCGGGAGGCCGGTACACCGGGGAGCTGTTTTTT.

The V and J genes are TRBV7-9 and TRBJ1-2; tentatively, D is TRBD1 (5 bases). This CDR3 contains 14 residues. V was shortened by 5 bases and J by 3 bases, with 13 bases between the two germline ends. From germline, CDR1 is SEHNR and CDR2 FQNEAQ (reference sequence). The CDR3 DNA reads TGTGCCAGCAGCAACTGGACAAGCCACTATGGCTACACCTTC. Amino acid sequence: CASSNWTSHYGYTF.

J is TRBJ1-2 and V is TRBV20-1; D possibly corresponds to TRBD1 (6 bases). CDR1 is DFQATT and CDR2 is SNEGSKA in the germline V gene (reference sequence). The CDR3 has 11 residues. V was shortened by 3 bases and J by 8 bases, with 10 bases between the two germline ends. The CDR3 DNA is TGCAGTGCTAGCAGGGGTAACGGCTACACCTTC. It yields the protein CSASRGNGYTF.

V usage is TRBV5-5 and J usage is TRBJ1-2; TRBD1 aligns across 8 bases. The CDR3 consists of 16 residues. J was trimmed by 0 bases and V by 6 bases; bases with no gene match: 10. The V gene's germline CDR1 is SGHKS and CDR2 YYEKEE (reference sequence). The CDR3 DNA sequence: TGTGCCAGCAACCGGAGGACAGGGAAAGCTAACTATGGCTACACCTTC. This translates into CASNRRTGKANYGYTF. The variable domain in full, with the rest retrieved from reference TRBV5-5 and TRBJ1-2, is DAGVTQSPTHLIKTRGQQVTLRCSPISGHKSVSWYQQVLGQGPQFIFQYYEKEERGRGNFPDRFSARQFPNYSSELNVNALLLGDSALYLCASNRRTGKANYGYTFGSGTRLTVV.

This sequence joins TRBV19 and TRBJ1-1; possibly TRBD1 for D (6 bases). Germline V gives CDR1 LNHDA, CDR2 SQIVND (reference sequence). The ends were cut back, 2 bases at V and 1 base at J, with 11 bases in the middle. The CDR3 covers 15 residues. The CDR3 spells CASSISRGGNTEAFF. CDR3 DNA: TGTGCCAGTAGTATAAGTCGAGGGGGGAACACTGAAGCTTTCTTT.

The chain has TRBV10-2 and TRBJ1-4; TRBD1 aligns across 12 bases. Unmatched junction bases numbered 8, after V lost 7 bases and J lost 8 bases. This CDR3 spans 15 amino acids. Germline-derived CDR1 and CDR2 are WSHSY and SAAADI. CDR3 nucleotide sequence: TGCGCCAGCAAGAACCCCGGGACAGGGGGCGAAAAACTGTTTTTT. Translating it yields CASKNPGTGGEKLFF.

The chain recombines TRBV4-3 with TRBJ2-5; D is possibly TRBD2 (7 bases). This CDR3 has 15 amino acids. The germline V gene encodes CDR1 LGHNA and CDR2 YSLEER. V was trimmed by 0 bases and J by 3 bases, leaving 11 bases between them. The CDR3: CASSQDRGAEETQYF. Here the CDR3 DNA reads TGCGCCAGCAGCCAAGATCGGGGGGCTGAAGAGACCCAGTACTTC.

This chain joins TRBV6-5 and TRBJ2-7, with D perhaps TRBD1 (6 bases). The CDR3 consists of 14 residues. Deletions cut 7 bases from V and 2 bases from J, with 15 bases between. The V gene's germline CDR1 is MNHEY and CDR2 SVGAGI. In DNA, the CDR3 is TGTGCCAGCACTCACAGGGTGGGAACCTACGAGCAGTACGTC. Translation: CASTHRVGTYEQYV.

In nucleotides, the CDR3 is TGTGCCACCAGCACTCGGACTAGCGGGAGGGGGTACAATGAGCAGTTCTTC. It codes for CATSTRTSGRGYNEQFF. The J gene is TRBJ2-1, the V gene TRBV15; TRBD2 matches at 15 bases. Germline CDR1 reads LNHNV; CDR2 reads YYDKDF (reference sequence). The CDR3 length is 17 residues. Trimming cost V 4 bases and J 4 bases; bases outside gene matches: 5.

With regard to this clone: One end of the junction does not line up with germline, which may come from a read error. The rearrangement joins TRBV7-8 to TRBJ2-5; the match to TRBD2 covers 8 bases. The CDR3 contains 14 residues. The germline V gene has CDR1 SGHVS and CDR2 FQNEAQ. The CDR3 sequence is CASSRGGDQETQYF. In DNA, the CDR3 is TGTGCCAGCAGCCGGGGGGGGGACCAGGAGACCCAGTACTTC.

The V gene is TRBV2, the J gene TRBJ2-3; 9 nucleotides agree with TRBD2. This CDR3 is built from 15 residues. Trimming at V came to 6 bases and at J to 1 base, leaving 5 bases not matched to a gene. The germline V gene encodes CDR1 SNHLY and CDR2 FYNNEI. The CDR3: CASRELAGRTDTQYF. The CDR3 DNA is TGTGCCAGCAGAGAACTAGCGGGCCGCACAGATACGCAGTATTTT.

This CDR3 is CASSLGLAGGQETQYF. The CDR3 nucleotides read TGTGCCAGCAGCTTAGGACTAGCGGGAGGGCAAGAGACCCAGTACTTC. The rearrangement links TRBV7-8 to TRBJ2-5; 14 nucleotides match TRBD2. Looked up from germline, CDR1 is SGHVS and CDR2 is FQNEAQ. This CDR3 contains 16 residues. The V and J ends lost 1 base and 2 bases, in that order; junction bases with no gene match: 0.

The CDR3 DNA reads TGTGCCAGCAGCCCGCGACACTCCCTGAACACTGAAGCTTTCTTT. Encoded protein: CASSPRHSLNTEAFF. The chain is built from TRBV7-2 and TRBJ1-1; D gene ambiguous. CDR1 and CDR2 (germline): SGHTA, FQGNSA. The CDR3 has 15 amino acids. V was cut by 5 bases and J by 0 bases, with 13 bases left in between.

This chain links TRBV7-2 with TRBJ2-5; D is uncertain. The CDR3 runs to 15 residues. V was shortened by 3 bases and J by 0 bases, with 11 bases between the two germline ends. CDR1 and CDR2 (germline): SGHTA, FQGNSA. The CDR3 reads CASSFADLYQETQYF. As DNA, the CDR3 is TGTGCCAGCAGCTTCGCAGACTTATACCAAGAGACCCAGTACTTC.

This CDR3 is CAWGTTNTGELFF. The CDR3 DNA is TGTGCCTGGGGGACAACGAACACCGGGGAGCTGTTTTTT. V gene TRBV30 combines with J gene TRBJ2-2; D is perhaps TRBD1 (6 bases). The V end was cut by 5 bases, the J end by 0 bases, with 7 bases between. Germline assignment: CDR1 GTSNPN and CDR2 SVGIG (reference sequence). The CDR3 totals 13 residues.

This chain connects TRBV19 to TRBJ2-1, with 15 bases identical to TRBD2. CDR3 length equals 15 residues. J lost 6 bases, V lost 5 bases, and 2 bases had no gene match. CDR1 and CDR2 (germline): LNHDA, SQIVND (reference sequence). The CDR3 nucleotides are TGTGCCAGTAGTGGACTAGCGGGGGGGCTCAATGAGCAGTTCTTC. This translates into CASSGLAGGLNEQFF.

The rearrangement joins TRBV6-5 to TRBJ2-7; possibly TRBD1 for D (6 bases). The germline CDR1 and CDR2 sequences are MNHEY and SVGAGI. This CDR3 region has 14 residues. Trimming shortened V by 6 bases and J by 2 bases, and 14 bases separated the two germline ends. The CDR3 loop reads CASSPGQTPYEQYV. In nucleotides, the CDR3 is TGTGCCAGCAGCCCAGGACAGACCCCCTACGAGCAGTACGTC.

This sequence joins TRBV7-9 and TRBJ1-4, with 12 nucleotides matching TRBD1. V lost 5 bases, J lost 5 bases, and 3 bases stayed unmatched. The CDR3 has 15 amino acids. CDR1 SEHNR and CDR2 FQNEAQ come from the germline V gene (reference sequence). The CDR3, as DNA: TGTGCCAGCAGCGGGACAGGGGGCGAGAATGAAAAACTGTTTTTT. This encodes CASSGTGGENEKLFF.

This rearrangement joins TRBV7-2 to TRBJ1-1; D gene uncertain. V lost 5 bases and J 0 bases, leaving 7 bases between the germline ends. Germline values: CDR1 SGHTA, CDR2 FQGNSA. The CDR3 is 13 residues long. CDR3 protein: CASSPQVNTEAFF. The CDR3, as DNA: TGTGCCAGCAGCCCTCAGGTGAACACTGAAGCTTTCTTT.

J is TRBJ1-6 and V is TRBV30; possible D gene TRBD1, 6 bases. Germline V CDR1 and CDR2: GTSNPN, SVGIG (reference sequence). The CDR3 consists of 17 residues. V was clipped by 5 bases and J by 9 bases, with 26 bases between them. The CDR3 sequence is CAWQLSPWGGRGSPLHF. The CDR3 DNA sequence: TGTGCCTGGCAGCTGTCTCCCTGGGGGGGCAGGGGTTCACCCCTCCACTTT.

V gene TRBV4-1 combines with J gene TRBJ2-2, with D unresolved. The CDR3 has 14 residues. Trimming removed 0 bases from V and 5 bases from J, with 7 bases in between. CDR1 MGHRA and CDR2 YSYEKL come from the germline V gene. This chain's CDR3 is CASSQDSTTGELFF. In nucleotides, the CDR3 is TGCGCCAGCAGCCAAGATTCTACTACCGGGGAGCTGTTTTTT.

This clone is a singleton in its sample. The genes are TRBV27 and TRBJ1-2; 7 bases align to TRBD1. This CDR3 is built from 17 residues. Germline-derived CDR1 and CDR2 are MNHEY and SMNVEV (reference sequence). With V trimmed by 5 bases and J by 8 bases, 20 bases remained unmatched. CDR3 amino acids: CASSPNLEGAQLNGYTF. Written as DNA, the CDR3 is TGTGCCAGCAGTCCAAACCTCGAGGGGGCGCAGTTGAACGGCTACACCTTC.

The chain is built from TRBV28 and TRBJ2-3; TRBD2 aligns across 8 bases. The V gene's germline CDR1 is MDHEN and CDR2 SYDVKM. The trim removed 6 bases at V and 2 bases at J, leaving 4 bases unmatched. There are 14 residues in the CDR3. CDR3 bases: TGTGCCAGCAGGGCACTAGCGGTCACAGATACGCAGTATTTT. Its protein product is CASRALAVTDTQYF.

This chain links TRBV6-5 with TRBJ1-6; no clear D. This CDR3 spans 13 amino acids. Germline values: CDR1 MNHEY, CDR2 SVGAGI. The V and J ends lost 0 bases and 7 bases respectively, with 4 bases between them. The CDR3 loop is CASSYSLNSPLHF. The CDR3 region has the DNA TGTGCCAGCAGTTACTCGCTAAATTCACCCCTCCACTTT.

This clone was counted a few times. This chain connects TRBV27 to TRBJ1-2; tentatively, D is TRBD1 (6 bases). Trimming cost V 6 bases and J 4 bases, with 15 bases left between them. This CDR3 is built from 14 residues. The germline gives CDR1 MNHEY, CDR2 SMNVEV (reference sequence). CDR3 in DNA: TGTGCCAGCAGGCAAACAGGGACGGTCTATGGCTACACCTTC. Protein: CASRQTGTVYGYTF.

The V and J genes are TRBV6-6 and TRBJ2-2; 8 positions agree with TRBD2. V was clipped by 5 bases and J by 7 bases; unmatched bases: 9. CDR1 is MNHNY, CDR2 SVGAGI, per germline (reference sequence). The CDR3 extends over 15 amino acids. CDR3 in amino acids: CASSLLAAGGGELFF. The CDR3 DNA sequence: TGTGCCAGCAGTCTTCTAGCGGCGGGAGGCGGGGAGCTGTTTTTT.